The 12 T cell receptor beta chains given below trace back to one sample, sequenced in a study of cytomegalovirus exposure and HLA in healthy donors. The PCR contained 60 Vbeta and 13 Jbeta primers. Some clones are missing from TCRdb's copy, which holds only in-frame ones; the method was immunoSEQ multiplex PCR. The sample records about 180,000 clones, approximately 72% being singletons. Sequenced sample: PBMCs. These receptors were collected from a female donor in good health and CMV-seronegative.

The genes are TRBV29-1 and TRBJ1-3, with D possibly being TRBD1 (5 bases). The CDR3 has 12 residues. Germline CDR1 SQVTM, CDR2 ANQGSEA. The V and J ends lost 2 bases and 6 bases respectively, with 8 bases between them. DNA for the CDR3: TGCAGCGTTGAACAGGGTGCAAACACCATATATTTT. It specifies CSVEQGANTIYF.

This clone was observed a single time. The rearrangement joins TRBV6-5 to TRBJ2-7; TRBD1 matches at 10 bases. The CDR3 runs to 14 residues. V was clipped by 6 bases and J by 4 bases; unmatched bases: 6. Germline loops: CDR1 MNHEY, CDR2 SVGAGI. The CDR3 loop reads CASSPGQGIYEQYF. The CDR3 coding sequence is TGTGCCAGCAGCCCGGGACAGGGGATTTACGAGCAGTACTTC.

In this sample, this clone turned up a few times. The chain has TRBV7-2 and TRBJ2-7; weak D call: TRBD2 (7 bases). CDR1 and CDR2 (germline): SGHTA, FQGNSA. This CDR3 comprises 15 residues. Trimming took off 5 bases at V and 4 bases at J, with 18 bases between the two ends. The CDR3 bases are TGTGCCAGCAGCCTAGGGGGGGAGTCCTCATACGAGCAGTACTTC. Translation gives CASSLGGESSYEQYF.

V and J are TRBV15 and TRBJ1-2, with 8 bases that match TRBD1. Trimming took 3 bases from V and 8 from J; bases not matched to a gene: 11. This CDR3 comprises 15 residues. Germline values: CDR1 LNHNV, CDR2 YYDKDF (reference sequence). CDR3 sequence: CATSSGDRMSRGYTF. CDR3 nucleotides: TGTGCCACCAGCAGTGGGGACAGGATGTCTCGGGGCTACACCTTC.

V and J are TRBV7-2 and TRBJ1-3, with a tentative D call TRBD1 (6 bases). The germline gives CDR1 SGHTA, CDR2 FQGNSA. Trimming removed 2 bases at V and 15 bases at J, with 11 bases between. The CDR3 runs to 11 residues. Written as DNA, the CDR3 is TGTGCCAGCAGCTTATACCAGGGGCAATATTTT. It codes for CASSLYQGQYF.

This clone appeared a single time. This chain links TRBV2 with TRBJ2-1, with TRBD1 matching 10 bases. Germline trimming cut 2 bases from V and 2 bases from J; bases unmatched to any gene: 6. The CDR3 runs to 17 residues. Germline CDR1 reads SNHLY; CDR2 reads FYNNEI. CDR3 sequence (DNA): TGTGCCAGCAGTGAACCCCTAGGACAGGGGGCCTACAATGAGCAGTTCTTC. Protein: CASSEPLGQGAYNEQFF.

This chain links TRBV28 with TRBJ1-2; no firm D call. CDR1 MDHEN and CDR2 SYDVKM come from the germline V gene. The CDR3 extends over 13 amino acids. Between the trimmed V and J ends, which lost 2 bases and 6 bases, there was a span of 10 bases. This CDR3 reads CASSLGLLDGYTF. The CDR3 DNA sequence: TGTGCCAGCAGTTTAGGCCTCCTGGATGGCTACACCTTC.

This rearrangement joins TRBV11-3 to TRBJ1-5; D is undetermined. Trimming left V 4 bases short and J 7 bases short, with 11 bases between. The CDR3 runs 13 residues. The germline V gene encodes CDR1 SGHNT and CDR2 YENEEA. CDR3 sequence (DNA): TGTGCCAGCAGCTACCTACGTCTGCAGCCCCAGCATTTT. Protein product: CASSYLRLQPQHF.

This clone was counted once. DNA of the CDR3: TGTGCCAGCAGTTACGGCGGGCGGGAGCAGTTCTTC. Protein sequence: CASSYGGREQFF. The chain is built from TRBV6-6 and TRBJ2-1, with D tentatively TRBD2 (5 bases). The CDR3 length is 12 residues. Trimming stripped 2 bases from V and 10 bases from J, with 9 bases between. Per germline, CDR1 MNHNY and CDR2 SVGAGI (reference sequence).

The chain has TRBV19 and TRBJ2-2; a possible D gene is TRBD2 (6 bases). CDR3 length equals 14 residues. Trimming shortened V by 7 bases and J by 5 bases, and 14 bases separated the two germline ends. Per the germline V gene, CDR1 is LNHDA and CDR2 is SQIVND (reference sequence). This CDR3 is CASNWGLGTGELFF. CDR3 nucleotides: TGTGCCAGTAACTGGGGACTTGGGACCGGGGAGCTGTTTTTT.

This rearrangement joins TRBV19 to TRBJ1-2, with D hard to call. The CDR3 has 14 residues. Trimming shortened V by 3 bases and J by 0 bases, and 8 bases separated the two germline ends. Germline V gene lookup returns CDR1 LNHDA and CDR2 SQIVND (reference sequence). The chain's CDR3 is CASSMNSPNYGYTF. CDR3 in DNA: TGTGCCAGTAGTATGAACAGCCCTAACTATGGCTACACCTTC. The full variable domain, with the rest looked up from reference TRBV19 and TRBJ1-2, is DGGITQSPKYLFRKEGQNVTLSCEQNLNHDAMYWYRQDPGQGLRLIYYSQIVNDFQKGDIAEGYSVSREKKESFPLTVTSAQKNPTAFYLCASSMNSPNYGYTFGSGTRLTVV.

The chain carries TRBV15 and TRBJ1-6; TRBD1 matches 10 bases. J was trimmed by 7 bases and V by 0 bases; bases with no gene match: 3. The CDR3 covers 16 residues. In germline, CDR1 is LNHNV, CDR2 YYDKDF (reference sequence). CDR3 loop: CATSRDRQGANSPLHF. The CDR3 DNA reads as TGTGCCACCAGCAGAGATCGACAGGGGGCCAATTCACCCCTCCACTTT.